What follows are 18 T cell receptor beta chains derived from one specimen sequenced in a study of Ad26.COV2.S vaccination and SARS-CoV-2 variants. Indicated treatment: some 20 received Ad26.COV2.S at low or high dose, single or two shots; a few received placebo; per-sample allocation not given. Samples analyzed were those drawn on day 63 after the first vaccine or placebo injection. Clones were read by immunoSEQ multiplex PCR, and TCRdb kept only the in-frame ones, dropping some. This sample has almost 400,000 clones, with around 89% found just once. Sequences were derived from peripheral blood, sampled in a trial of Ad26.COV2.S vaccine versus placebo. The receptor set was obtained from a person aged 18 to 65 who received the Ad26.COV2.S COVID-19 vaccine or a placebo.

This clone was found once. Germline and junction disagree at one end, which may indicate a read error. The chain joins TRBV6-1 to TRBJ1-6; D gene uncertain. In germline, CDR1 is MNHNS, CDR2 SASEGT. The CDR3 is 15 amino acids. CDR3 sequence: CASREGSSYNSPLHF. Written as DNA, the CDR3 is TGTGCCAGCAGGGAAGGGAGCTCCTATAATTCACCCCTCCACTTT.

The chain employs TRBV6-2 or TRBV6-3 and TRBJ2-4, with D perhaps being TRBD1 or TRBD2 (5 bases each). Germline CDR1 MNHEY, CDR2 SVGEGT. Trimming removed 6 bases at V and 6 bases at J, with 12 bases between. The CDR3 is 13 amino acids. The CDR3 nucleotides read TGTGCCAGCAGCTCTTGGGGGACAAACATTCAGTACTTC. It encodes CASSSWGTNIQYF.

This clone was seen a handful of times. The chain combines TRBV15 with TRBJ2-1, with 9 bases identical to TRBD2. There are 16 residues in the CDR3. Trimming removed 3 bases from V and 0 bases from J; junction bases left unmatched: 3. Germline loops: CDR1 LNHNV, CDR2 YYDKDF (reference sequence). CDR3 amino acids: CATSSRSGSSYNEQFF. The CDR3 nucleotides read TGTGCCACCAGCAGTCGTAGCGGGAGCTCCTACAATGAGCAGTTCTTC.

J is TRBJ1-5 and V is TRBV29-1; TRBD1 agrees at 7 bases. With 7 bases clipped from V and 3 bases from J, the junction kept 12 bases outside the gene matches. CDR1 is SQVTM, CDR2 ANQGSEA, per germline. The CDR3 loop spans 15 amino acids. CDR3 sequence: CSAYYRDRVNQPQHF. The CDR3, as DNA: TGCAGCGCATATTACCGGGACAGAGTCAATCAGCCCCAGCATTTT.

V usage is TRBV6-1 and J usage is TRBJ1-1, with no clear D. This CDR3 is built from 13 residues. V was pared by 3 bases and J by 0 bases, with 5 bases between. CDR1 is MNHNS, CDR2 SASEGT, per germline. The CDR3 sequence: CASSEALNTEAFF. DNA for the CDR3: TGTGCCAGCAGTGAGGCGTTGAACACTGAAGCTTTCTTT.

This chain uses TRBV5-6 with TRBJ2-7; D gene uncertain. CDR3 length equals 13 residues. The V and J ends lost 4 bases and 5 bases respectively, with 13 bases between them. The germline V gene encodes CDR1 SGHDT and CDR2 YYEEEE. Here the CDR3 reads CASSRGSDHEQYF. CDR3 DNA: TGTGCCAGCAGCCGCGGCTCCGACCACGAGCAGTACTTC. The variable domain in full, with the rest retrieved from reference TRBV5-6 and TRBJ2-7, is DAGVTQSPTHLIKTRGQQVTLRCSPKSGHDTVSWYQQALGQGPQFIFQYYEEEERQRGNFPDRFSGHQFPNYSSELNVNALLLGDSALYLCASSRGSDHEQYFGPGTRLTVT.

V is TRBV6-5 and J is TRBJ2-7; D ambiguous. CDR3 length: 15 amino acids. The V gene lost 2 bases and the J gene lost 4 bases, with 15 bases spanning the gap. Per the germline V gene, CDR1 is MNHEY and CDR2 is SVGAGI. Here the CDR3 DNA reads TGTGCCAGCAGTTACGGCTCCCCAGCAGTTTACGAGCAGTACTTC. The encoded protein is CASSYGSPAVYEQYF.

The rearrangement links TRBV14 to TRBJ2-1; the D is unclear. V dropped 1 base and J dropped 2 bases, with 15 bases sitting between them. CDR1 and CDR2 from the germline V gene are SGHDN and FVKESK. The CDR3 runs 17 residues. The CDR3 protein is CASSQVFAARPYNEQFF. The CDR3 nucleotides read TGTGCCAGCAGCCAAGTCTTCGCGGCGCGGCCCTACAATGAGCAGTTCTTC.

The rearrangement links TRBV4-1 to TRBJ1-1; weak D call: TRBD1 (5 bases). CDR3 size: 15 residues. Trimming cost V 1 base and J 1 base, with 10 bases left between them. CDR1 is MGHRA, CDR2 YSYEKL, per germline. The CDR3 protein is CASSQVAGRNTEAFF. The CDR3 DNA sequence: TGCGCCAGCAGCCAAGTTGCAGGGAGGAACACTGAAGCTTTCTTT.

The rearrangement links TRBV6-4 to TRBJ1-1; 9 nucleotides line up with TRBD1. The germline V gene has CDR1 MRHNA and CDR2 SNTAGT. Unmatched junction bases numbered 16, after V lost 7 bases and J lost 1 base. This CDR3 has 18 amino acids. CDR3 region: CASMYGTGTYRRNTEAFF. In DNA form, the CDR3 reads TGTGCCAGCATGTACGGGACAGGGACGTATAGGAGGAACACTGAAGCTTTCTTT.

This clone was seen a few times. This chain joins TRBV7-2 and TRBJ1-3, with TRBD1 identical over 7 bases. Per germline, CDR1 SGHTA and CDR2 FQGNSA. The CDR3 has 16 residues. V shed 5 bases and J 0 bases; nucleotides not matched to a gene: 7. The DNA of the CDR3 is TGTGCCAGCAGCGAACCACAGGGGCCCTCTGGAAACACCATATATTTT. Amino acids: CASSEPQGPSGNTIYF.

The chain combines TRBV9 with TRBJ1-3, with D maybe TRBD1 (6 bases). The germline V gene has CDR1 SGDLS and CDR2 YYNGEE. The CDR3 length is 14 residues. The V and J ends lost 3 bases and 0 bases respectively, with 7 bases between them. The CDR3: CASSAGHSGNTIYF. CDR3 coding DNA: TGTGCCAGCAGCGCGGGACACTCTGGAAACACCATATATTTT.

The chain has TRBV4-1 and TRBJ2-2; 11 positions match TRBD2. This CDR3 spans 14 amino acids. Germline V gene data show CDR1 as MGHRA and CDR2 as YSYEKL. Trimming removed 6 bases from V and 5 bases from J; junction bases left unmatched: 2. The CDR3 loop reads CASRRLAGTGELFF. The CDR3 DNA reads TGCGCCAGCAGGAGACTAGCGGGGACCGGGGAGCTGTTTTTT.

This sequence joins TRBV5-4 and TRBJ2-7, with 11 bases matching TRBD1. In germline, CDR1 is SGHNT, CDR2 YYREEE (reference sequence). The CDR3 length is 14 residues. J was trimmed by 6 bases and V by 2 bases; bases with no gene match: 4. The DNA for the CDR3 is TGTGCCAGCAGCTTTTTCGGGACAGGGGGCGAGCAGTACTTC. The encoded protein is CASSFFGTGGEQYF.

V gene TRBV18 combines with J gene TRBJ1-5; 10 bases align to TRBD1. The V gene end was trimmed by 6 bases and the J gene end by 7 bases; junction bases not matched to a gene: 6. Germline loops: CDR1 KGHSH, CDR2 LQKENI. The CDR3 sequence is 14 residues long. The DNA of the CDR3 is TGTGCCAGCTCGCCGGGACAGGGGATCCAGCCCCAGCATTTT. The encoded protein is CASSPGQGIQPQHF.

The CDR3 DNA reads as TGTGCCGCTGGAGGCGGGGGCGCCGGACAGCCCCAGCATTTT. Amino acid sequence: CAAGGGGAGQPQHF. J is TRBJ1-5 and V is TRBV10-3, with D possibly matching TRBD1 (6 bases). This CDR3 region has 14 residues. Trimming cost V 11 bases and J 7 bases, with 21 bases left between them. The germline gives CDR1 ENHRY, CDR2 SYGVKD.

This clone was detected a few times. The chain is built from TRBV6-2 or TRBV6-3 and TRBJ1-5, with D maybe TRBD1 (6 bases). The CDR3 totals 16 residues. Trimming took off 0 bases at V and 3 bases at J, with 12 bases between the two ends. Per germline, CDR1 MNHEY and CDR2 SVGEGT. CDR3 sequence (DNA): TGTGCCAGCAGTTACTCGCGGGGGCTTATCAATCAGCCCCAGCATTTT. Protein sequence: CASSYSRGLINQPQHF.

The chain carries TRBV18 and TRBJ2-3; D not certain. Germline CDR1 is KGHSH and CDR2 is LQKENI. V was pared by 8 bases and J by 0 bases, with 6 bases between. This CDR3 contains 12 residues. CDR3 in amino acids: CASRLSTDTQYF. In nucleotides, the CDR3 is TGTGCCAGCCGTCTTAGCACAGATACGCAGTATTTT.